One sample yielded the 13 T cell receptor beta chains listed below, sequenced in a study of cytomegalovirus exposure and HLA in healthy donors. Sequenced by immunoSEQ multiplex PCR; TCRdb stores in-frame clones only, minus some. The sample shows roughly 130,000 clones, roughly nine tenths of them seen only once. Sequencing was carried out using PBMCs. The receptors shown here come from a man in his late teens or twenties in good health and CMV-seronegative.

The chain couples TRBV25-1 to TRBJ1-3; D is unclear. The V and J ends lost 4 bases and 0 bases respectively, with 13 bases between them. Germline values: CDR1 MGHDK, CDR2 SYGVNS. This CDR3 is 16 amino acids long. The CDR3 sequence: CASSGGGLYSGNTIYF. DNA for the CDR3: TGTGCCAGCAGTGGCGGCGGGTTATACTCTGGAAACACCATATATTTT.

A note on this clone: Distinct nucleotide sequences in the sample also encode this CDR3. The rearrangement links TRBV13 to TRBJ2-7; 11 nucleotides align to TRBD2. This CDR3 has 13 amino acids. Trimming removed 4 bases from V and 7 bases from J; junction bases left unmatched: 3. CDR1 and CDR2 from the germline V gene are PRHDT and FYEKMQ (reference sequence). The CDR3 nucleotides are TGTGCCAGCAGCTCCGGGACTAGCGGAGAGCAGTACTTC. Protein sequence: CASSSGTSGEQYF. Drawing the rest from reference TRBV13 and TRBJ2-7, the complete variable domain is AAGVIQSPRHLIKEKRETATLKCYPIPRHDTVYWYQQGPGQDPQFLISFYEKMQSDKGSIPDRFSAQQFSDYHSELNMSSLELGDSALYFCASSSGTSGEQYFGPGTRLTVT.

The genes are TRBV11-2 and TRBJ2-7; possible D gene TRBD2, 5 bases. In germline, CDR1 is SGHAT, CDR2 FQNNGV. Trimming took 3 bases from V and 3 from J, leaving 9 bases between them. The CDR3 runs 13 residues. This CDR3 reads CASSFRDFYEQYF. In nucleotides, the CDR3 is TGTGCCAGCAGCTTTCGGGATTTCTACGAGCAGTACTTC.

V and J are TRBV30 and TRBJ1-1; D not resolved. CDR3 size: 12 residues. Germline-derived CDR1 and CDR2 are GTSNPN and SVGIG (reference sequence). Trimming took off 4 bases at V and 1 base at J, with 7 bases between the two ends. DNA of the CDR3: TGTGCCTGGAATCCAGGGAACACTGAAGCTTTCTTT. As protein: CAWNPGNTEAFF.

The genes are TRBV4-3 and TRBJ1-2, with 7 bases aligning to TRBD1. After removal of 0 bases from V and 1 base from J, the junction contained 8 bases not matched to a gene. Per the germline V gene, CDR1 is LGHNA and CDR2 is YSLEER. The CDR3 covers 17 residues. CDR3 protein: CASSQEVARDSNYGYTF. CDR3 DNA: TGCGCCAGCAGCCAAGAAGTCGCCAGGGACAGTAACTATGGCTACACCTTC.

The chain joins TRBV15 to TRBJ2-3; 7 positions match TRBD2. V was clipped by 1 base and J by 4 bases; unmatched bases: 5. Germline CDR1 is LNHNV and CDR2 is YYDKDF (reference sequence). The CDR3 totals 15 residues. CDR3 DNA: TGTGCCACCAGCAGAGTAGCGCTAGCGGCAGATACGCAGTATTTT. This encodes CATSRVALAADTQYF.

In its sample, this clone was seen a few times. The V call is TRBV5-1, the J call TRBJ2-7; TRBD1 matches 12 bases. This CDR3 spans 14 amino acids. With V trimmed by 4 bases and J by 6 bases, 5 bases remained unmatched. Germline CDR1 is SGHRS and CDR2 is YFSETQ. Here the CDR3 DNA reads TGCGCCAGCAGCACGGGACAGGGGGCTTTCGAGCAGTACTTC. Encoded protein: CASSTGQGAFEQYF.

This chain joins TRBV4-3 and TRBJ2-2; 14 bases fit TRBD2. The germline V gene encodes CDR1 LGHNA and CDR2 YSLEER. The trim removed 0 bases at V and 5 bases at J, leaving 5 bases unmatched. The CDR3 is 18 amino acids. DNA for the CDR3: TGCGCCAGCAGCCAAGAGGGGGGACTAGCGGGAGATACCGGGGAGCTGTTTTTT. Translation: CASSQEGGLAGDTGELFF.

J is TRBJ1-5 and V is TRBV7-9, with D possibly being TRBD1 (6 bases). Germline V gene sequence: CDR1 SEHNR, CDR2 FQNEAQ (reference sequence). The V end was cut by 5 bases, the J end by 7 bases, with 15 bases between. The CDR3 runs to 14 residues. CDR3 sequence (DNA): TGTGCCAGCAGCGCACAAACAGGGTTCCAGCCCCAGCATTTT. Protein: CASSAQTGFQPQHF. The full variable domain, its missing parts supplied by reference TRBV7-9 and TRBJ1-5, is DTGVSQNPRHKITKRGQNVTFRCDPISEHNRLYWYRQTLGQGPEFLTYFQNEAQLEKSRLLSDRFSAERPKGSFSTLEIQRTEQGDSAMYLCASSAQTGFQPQHFGDGTRLSIL.

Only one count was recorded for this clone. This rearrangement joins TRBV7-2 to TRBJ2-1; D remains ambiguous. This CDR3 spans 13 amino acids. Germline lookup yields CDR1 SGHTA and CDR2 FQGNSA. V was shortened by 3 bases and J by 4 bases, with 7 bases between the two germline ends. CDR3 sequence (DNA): TGTGCCAGCAGCTTCGTACAGTACAATGAGCAGTTCTTC. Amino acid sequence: CASSFVQYNEQFF.

The CDR3 bases are TGTGCCAGTAGTGGGACAGGGCCGACTGAAGCTTTCTTT. Residues: CASSGTGPTEAFF. This rearrangement joins TRBV19 to TRBJ1-1; 9 bases match TRBD1. CDR1 is LNHDA, CDR2 SQIVND, per germline (reference sequence). The CDR3 sequence is 13 residues long. With V trimmed by 5 bases and J by 5 bases, 3 bases remained unmatched.

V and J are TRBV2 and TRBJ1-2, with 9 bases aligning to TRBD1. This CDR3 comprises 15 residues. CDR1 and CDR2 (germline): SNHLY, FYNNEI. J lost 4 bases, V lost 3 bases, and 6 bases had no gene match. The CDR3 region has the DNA TGTGCCAGCAGTGATATGACAGGGGGACTCTATGGCTACACCTTC. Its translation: CASSDMTGGLYGYTF. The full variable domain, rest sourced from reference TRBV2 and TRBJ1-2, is EPEVTQTPSHQVTQMGQEVILRCVPISNHLYFYWYRQILGQKVEFLVSFYNNEISEKSEIFDDQFSVERPDGSNFTLKIRSTKLEDSAMYFCASSDMTGGLYGYTFGSGTRLTVV.

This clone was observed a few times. The CDR3 DNA follows: TGTGCCAGCAGCCCGAGGGGACAGGGACACACTGAAGCTTTCTTT. This codes for CASSPRGQGHTEAFF. This sequence joins TRBV7-9 and TRBJ1-1, with 9 nucleotides matching TRBD1. Unmatched junction bases numbered 7, after V lost 5 bases and J lost 3 bases. The germline CDR1 and CDR2 sequences are SEHNR and FQNEAQ (reference sequence). The CDR3 consists of 15 residues.